Listed below are T cell receptor beta chains from one sample, sequenced in a study of blood T cell repertoires in COVID-19. Repertoires were generated with immunoSEQ multiplex PCR, while TCRdb's copy carries only in-frame clones and drops some. The profile covers more than 75,000 clones, with more than 70% appearing a single time and roughly 14% taken by the ten largest. Sequencing input: peripheral blood. The receptors derive from a woman aged 70-85 years with acute or convalescent COVID-19. Each CDR3 is given with its conserved first and last residue. D genes are given only for firm matches. Size values are once, few and many counts, or a class for expanded clones, and some rows have none.

v_gene	abundance	d_gene	CDR3aa
TRBV6-2/TRBV6-3	-	-	CASSYPGVRTGELFF
TRBV19	-	-	CASVKTGFWNGYTF
TRBV2	-	-	CASSVEGLTNTGELFF
TRBV6-6	-	TRBD1	CASKGGQGNHEQFF
TRBV5-1	few	-	CASSFSGTTEAFF
TRBV13	-	-	CASSLGLSDEQFF
TRBV28	-	TRBD1	CASSPTRQGSTYNSPLHF
TRBV5-1	-	-	CASSLSAGARPNYGYTF
TRBV18	-	TRBD1	CASSPDRYYGYTF
TRBV7-8	-	-	CASSPSNENQPQHF
TRBV24-1	-	-	CATSDRGNTEAFF
TRBV7-9	-	-	CASSGQFGRGYTF
TRBV11-2	once	TRBD2	CASSLGPGEGPHPGNIQYF
TRBV4-3	once	TRBD2	CASSQEAGYQETQYF
TRBV27	-	TRBD2	CASSLSYSSLTSGRRNEQFF